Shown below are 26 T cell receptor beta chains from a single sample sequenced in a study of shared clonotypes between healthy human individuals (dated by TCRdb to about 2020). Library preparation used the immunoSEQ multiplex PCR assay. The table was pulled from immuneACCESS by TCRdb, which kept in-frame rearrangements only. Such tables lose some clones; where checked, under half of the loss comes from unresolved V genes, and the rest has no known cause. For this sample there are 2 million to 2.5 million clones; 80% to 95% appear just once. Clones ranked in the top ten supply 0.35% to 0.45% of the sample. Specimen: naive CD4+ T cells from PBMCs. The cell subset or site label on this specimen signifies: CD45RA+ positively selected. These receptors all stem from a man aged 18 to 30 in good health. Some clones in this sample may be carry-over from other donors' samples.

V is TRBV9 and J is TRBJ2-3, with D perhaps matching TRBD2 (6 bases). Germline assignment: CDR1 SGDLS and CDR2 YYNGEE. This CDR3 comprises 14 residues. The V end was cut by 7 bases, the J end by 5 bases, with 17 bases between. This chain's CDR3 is CASSVRGDGDTQYF. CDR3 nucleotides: TGTGCCAGCTCGGTGCGCGGGGACGGAGATACGCAGTATTTT. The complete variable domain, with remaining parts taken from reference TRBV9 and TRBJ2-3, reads DSGVTQTPKHLITATGQRVTLRCSPRSGDLSVYWYQQSLDQGLQFLIQYYNGEERAKGNILERFSAQQFPDLHSELNLSSLELGDSALYFCASSVRGDGDTQYFGPGTRLTVL.

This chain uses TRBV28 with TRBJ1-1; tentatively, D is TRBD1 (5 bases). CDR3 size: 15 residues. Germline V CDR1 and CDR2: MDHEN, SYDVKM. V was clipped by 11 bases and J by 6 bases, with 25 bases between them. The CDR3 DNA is TGTGCCTCCTCCACGCCTGGGGCTCCACTCCCTGAAGCTTTCTTT. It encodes CASSTPGAPLPEAFF.

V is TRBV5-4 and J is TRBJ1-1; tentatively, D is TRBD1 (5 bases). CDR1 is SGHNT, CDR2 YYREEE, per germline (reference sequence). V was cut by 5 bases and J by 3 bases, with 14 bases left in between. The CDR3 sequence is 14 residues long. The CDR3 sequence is CASRYRLGDTEAFF. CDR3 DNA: TGTGCCAGCAGATACAGGCTAGGGGACACTGAAGCTTTCTTT.

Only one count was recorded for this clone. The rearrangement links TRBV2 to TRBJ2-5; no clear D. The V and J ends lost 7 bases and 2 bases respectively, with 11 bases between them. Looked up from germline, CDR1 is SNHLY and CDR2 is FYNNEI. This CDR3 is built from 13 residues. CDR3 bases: TGTGCCAGCAAACTCCCGGATCAAGAGACCCAGTACTTC. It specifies CASKLPDQETQYF.

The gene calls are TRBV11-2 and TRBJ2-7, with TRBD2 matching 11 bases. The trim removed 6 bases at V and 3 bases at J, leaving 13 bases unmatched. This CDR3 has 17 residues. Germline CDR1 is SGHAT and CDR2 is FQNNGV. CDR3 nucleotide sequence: TGTGCCAGCAGTCAAGATCCCGGGACTAGCGGAGGCTACGAGCAGTACTTC. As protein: CASSQDPGTSGGYEQYF. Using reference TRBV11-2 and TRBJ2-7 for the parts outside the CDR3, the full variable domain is EAGVAQSPRYKIIEKRQSVAFWCNPISGHATLYWYQQILGQGPKLLIQFQNNGVVDDSQLPKDRFSAERLKGVDSTLKIQPAKLEDSAVYLCASSQDPGTSGGYEQYFGPGTRLTVT.

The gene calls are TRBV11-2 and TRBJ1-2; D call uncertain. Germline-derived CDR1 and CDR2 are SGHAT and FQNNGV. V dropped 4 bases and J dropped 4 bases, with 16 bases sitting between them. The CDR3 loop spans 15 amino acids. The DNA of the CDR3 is TGTGCCAGCAGCTCCACCTACGGGGTGAGCTATGGCTACACCTTC. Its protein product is CASSSTYGVSYGYTF. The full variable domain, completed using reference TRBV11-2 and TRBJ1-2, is EAGVAQSPRYKIIEKRQSVAFWCNPISGHATLYWYQQILGQGPKLLIQFQNNGVVDDSQLPKDRFSAERLKGVDSTLKIQPAKLEDSAVYLCASSSTYGVSYGYTFGSGTRLTVV.

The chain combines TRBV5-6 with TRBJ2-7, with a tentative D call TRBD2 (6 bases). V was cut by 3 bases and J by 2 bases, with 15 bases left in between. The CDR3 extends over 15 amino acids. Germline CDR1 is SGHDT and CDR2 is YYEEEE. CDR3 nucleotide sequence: TGTGCCAGCAGCTCAATGGGACTTAATACCTACGAGCAGTACTTC. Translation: CASSSMGLNTYEQYF.

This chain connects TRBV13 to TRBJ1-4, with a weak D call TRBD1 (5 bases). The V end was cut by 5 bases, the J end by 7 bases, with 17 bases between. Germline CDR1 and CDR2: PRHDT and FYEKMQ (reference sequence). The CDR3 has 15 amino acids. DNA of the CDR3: TGTGCCAGCAGCCCAGGACAATTCGTTGGTGAAAAACTGTTTTTT. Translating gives CASSPGQFVGEKLFF.

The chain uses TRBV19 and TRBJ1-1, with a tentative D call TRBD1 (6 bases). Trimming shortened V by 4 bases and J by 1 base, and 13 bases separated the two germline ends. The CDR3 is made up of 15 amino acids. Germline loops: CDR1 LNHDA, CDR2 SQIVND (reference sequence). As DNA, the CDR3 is TGTGCCAGTAGTAGGACAGCCCGTCCGAACACTGAAGCTTTCTTT. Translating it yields CASSRTARPNTEAFF.

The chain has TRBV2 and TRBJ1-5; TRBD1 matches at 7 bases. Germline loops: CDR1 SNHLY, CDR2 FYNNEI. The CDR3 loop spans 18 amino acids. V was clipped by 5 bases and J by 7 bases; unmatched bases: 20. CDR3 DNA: TGTGCCAGCAGTCTAGAAAACTACAGGGGCTTAAGAGGACAGCCCCAGCATTTT. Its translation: CASSLENYRGLRGQPQHF.

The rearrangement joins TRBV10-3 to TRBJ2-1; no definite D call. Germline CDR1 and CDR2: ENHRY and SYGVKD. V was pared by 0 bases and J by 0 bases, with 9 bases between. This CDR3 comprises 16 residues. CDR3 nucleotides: TGTGCCATCAGTGAGTCTGAGGACGGCTCCTACAATGAGCAGTTCTTC. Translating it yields CAISESEDGSYNEQFF.

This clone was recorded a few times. CDR3 in amino acids: CASSPQGAEDEQYF. For the CDR3, the DNA is TGTGCCAGCAGCCCACAGGGGGCGGAGGACGAGCAGTACTTC. This rearrangement joins TRBV7-6 to TRBJ2-7, with 9 bases matching TRBD1. Germline V gives CDR1 SGHVS, CDR2 FNYEAQ. The CDR3 length is 14 residues. V was pared by 5 bases and J by 5 bases, with 7 bases of the junction left unmatched.

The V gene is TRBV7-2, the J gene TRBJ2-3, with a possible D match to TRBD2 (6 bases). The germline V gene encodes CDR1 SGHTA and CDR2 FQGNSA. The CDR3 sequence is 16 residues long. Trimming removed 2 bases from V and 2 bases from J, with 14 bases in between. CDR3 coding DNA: TGTGCCAGCAGCTTATCCCTTGGCGGGAACACAGATACGCAGTATTTT. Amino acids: CASSLSLGGNTDTQYF. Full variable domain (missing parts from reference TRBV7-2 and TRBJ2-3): GAGVSQSPSNKVTEKGKDVELRCDPISGHTALYWYRQSLGQGLEFLIYFQGNSAPDKSGLPSDRFSAERTGGSVSTLTIQRTQQEDSAVYLCASSLSLGGNTDTQYFGPGTRLTVL.

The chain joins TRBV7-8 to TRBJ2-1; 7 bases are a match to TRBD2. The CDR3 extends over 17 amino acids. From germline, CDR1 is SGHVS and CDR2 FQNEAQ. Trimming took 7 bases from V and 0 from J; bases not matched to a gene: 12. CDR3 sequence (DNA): TGTGCCAGCAACTCAGGAGGCAGCGGGGACTCCTACAATGAGCAGTTCTTC. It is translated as CASNSGGSGDSYNEQFF.

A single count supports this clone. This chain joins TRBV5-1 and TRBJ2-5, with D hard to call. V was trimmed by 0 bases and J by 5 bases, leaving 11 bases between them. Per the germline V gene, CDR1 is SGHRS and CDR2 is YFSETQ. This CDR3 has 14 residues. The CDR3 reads CASSLVVSTETQYF. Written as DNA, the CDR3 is TGCGCCAGCAGCTTGGTGGTCTCCACTGAGACCCAGTACTTC. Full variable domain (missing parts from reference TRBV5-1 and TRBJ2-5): KAGVTQTPRYLIKTRGQQVTLSCSPISGHRSVSWYQQTPGQGLQFLFEYFSETQRNKGNFPGRFSGRQFSNSRSEMNVSTLELGDSALYLCASSLVVSTETQYFGPGTRLLVL.

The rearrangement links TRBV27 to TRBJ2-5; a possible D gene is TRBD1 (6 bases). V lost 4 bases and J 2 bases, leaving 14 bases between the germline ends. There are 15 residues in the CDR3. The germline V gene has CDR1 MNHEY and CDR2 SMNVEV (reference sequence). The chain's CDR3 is CASSSPLQGQETQYF. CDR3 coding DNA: TGTGCCAGCAGTTCCCCCTTGCAGGGGCAAGAGACCCAGTACTTC.

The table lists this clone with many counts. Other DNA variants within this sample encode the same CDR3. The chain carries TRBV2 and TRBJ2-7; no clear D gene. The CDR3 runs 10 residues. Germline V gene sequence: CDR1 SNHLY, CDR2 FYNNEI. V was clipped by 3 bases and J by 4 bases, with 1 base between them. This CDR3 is CASSDYEQYF. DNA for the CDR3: TGTGCCAGCAGTGATTACGAGCAGTACTTC.

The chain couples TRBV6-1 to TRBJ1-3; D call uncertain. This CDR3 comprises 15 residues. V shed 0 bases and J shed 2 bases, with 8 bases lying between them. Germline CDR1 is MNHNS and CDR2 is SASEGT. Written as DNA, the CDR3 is TGTGCCAGCAGTGAAGCGCTGGGTACTGGAAACACCATATATTTT. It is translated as CASSEALGTGNTIYF.

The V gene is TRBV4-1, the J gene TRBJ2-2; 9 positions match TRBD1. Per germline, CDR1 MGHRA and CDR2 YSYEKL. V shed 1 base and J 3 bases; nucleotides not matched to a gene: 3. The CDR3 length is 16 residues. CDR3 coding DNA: TGCGCCAGCAGCCAAGGGACAGGGGCCTACACCGGGGAGCTGTTTTTT. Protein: CASSQGTGAYTGELFF.

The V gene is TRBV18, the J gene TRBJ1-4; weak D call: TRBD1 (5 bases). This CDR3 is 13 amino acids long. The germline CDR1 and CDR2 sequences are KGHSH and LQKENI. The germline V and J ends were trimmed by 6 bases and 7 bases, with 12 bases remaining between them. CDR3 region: CASSSDIFEKLFF. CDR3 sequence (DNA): TGTGCCAGCTCGTCGGACATATTTGAAAAACTGTTTTTT.

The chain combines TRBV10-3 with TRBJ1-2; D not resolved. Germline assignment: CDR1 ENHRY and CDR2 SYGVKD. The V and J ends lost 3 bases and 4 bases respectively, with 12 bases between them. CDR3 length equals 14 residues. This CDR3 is CAISDIVRTYGYTF. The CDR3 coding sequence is TGTGCCATCAGTGACATAGTGAGAACCTATGGCTACACCTTC.

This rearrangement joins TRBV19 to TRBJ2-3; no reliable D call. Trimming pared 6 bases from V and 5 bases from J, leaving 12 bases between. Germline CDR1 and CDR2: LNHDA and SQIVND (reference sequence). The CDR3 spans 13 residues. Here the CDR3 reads CASSPRVRDTQYF. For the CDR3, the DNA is TGTGCCAGTAGCCCAAGAGTTAGAGATACGCAGTATTTT.

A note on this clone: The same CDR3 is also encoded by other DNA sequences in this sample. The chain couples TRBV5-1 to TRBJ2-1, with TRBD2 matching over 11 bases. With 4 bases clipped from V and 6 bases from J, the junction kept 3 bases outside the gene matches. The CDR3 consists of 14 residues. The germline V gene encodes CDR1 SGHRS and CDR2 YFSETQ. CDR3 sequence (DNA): TGCGCCAGCAGCCCCGGGACTAGCGGCAATGAGCAGTTCTTC. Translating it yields CASSPGTSGNEQFF.

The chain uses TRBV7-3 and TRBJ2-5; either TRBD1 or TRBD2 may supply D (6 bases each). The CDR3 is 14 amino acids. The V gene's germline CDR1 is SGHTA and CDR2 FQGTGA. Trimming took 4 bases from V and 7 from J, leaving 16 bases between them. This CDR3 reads CASSYLGGEGTQYF. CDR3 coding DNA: TGTGCCAGCAGCTACCTCGGGGGCGAAGGGACCCAGTACTTC.

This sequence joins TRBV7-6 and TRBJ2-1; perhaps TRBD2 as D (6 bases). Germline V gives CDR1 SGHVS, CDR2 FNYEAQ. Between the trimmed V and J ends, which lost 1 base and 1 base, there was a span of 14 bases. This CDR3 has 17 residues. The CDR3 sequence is CASSLGGSGLSYNEQFF. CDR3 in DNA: TGTGCCAGCAGCTTAGGGGGGTCGGGACTTTCCTACAATGAGCAGTTCTTC.

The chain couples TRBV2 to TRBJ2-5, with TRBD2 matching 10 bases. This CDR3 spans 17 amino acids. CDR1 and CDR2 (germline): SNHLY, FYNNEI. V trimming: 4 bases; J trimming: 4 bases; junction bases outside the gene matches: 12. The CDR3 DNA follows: TGTGCCAGCAGTGTGGTCATTCTAGCGGGAGAGGGAGAGACCCAGTACTTC. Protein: CASSVVILAGEGETQYF.